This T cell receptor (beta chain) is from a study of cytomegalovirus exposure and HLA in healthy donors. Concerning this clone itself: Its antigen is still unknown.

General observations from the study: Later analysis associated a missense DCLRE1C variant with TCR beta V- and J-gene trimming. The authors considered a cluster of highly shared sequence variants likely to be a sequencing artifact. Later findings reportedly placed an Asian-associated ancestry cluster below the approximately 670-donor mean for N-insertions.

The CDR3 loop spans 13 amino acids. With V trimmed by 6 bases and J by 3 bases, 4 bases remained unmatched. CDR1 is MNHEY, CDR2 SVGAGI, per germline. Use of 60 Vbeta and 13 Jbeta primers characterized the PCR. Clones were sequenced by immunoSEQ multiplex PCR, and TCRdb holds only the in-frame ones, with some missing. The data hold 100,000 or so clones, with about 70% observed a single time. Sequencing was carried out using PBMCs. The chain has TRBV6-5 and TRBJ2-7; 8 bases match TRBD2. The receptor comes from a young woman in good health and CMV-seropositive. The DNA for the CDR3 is TGTGCCAGCAGATCGGGACTAGACTACGAGCAGTACTTC. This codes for CASRSGLDYEQYF.